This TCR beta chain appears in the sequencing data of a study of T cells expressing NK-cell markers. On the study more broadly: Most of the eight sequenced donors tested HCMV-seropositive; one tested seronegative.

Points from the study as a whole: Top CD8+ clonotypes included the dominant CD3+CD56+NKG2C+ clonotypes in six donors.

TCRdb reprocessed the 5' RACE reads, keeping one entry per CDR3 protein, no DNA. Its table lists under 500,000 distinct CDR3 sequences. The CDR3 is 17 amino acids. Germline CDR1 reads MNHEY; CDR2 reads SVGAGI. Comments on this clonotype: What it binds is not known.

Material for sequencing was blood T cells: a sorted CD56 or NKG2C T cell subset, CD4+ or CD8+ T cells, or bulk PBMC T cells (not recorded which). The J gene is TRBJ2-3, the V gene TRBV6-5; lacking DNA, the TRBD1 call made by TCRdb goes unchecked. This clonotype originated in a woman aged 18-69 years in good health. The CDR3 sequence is CASSYWLGAGRTDTQYF.